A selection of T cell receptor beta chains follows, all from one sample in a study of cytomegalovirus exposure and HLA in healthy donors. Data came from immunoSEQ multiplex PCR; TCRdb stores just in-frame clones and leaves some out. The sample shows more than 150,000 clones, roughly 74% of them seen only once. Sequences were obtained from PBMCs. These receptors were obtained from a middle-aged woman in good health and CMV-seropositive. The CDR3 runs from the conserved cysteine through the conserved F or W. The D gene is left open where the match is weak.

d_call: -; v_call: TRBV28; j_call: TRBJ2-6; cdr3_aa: CASSSVSGRSGANVLTF; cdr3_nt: TGTGCCAGCAGTTCCGTCAGTGGGCGCTCTGGGGCCAACGTCCTGACTTTC
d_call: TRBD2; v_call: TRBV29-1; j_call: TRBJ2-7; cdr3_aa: CSVCSGGYEQYF; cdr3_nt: TGCAGCGTTTGTAGCGGGGGGTACGAGCAGTACTTC
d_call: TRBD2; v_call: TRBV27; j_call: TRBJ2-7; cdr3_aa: CASSWSGTSSYEQYF; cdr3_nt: TGTGCCAGCAGTTGGAGCGGGACTAGCTCCTACGAGCAGTACTTC
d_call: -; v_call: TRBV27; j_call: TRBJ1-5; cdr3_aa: CASSLGGGPQHF; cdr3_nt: TGTGCCAGCAGCCTAGGGGGGGGGCCCCAGCATTTT
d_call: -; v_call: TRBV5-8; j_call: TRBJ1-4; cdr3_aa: CASSLYRERPNEKLFF; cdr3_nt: TGTGCCAGCAGCTTGTACCGGGAGAGACCTAATGAAAAACTGTTTTTT
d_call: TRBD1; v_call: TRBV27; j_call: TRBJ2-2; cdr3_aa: CASRLGQATANTGELFF; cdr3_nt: TGTGCCAGCCGCCTCGGACAGGCCACCGCGAACACCGGGGAGCTGTTTTTT
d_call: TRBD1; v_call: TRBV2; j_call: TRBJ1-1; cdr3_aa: CASHLQGMNTEAFF; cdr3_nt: TGTGCCAGCCACCTACAGGGGATGAACACTGAAGCTTTCTTT
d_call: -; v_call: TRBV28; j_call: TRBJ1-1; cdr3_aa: CASSSPVVVAFF; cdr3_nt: TGTGCCAGCAGTTCGCCGGTGGTAGTAGCTTTCTTT
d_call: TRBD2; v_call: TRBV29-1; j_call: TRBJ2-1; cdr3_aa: CSVGDSGRVNEQFF; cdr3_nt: TGCAGCGTTGGGGATAGCGGGAGGGTCAATGAGCAGTTCTTC
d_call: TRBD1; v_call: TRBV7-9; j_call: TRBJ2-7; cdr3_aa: CASSLGEGGLVEQYF; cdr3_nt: TGTGCCAGCAGCTTAGGAGAAGGGGGCTTGGTCGAGCAGTACTTC
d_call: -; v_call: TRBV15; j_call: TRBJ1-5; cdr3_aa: CATSRAGARGNQPQHF; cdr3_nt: TGTGCCACCAGCAGAGCAGGGGCGAGGGGCAATCAGCCCCAGCATTTT